The 27 T cell receptor beta chains below come from one sample, sequenced in a study of neurological immune-mediated disorders. Described time point: longitudinal time-point 2. In TCRdb, the 5' RACE reads were re-called with MiXCR into one record per CDR3 protein. This repertoire shows 65,000 to 85,000 distinct CDR3 sequences, approximately 5.8% found once; its top ten account for roughly 7.3%. The sequenced sample was PBMCs. These receptor sequences come from a woman aged 55-70 years with multiple sclerosis.

This clonotype was observed many times. This chain connects TRBV20-1 to TRBJ1-5; D perhaps matches TRBD1 (6 bases). V lost 6 bases and J lost 0, with 9 bases in between. The germline V gene encodes CDR1 DFQATT and CDR2 SNEGSKA (reference sequence). CDR3 length: 13 amino acids. In nucleotides, the CDR3 is TGCAGTGCCCAAGGGGGTAGCAATCAGCCCCAGCATTTT. Translated: CSAQGGSNQPQHF.

This clonotype was counted many times. The chain recombines TRBV6-6 with TRBJ2-7, with TRBD2 matching 12 bases. This CDR3 comprises 18 residues. Looked up from germline, CDR1 is MNHNY and CDR2 is SVGAGI (reference sequence). Trimming removed 2 bases from V and 4 bases from J; junction bases left unmatched: 12. In DNA form, the CDR3 reads TGTGCCAGCAGTTACCTCTCCCCTCGACTAGCGGGGGATTACGAGCAGTACTTC. Encoded protein: CASSYLSPRLAGDYEQYF.

There are many counts of this clonotype. This sequence joins TRBV5-1 and TRBJ2-6; TRBD1 might be the D (5 bases). In germline, CDR1 is SGHRS, CDR2 YFSETQ. This CDR3 contains 16 residues. Trimming took off 3 bases at V and 1 base at J, with 11 bases between the two ends. The CDR3 reads CASSSQTDSGANVLTF. CDR3 nucleotide sequence: TGCGCCAGCAGCTCACAGACAGATTCTGGGGCCAACGTCCTGACTTTC.

Ten or more counts support this clonotype. The chain combines TRBV20-1 with TRBJ1-3; D not certain. V dropped 0 bases and J dropped 0 bases, with 9 bases sitting between them. Per the germline V gene, CDR1 is DFQATT and CDR2 is SNEGSKA (reference sequence). The CDR3 contains 15 residues. This CDR3 is CSARDNRYSGNTIYF. The CDR3 DNA sequence: TGCAGTGCTAGAGATAATCGGTACTCTGGAAACACCATATATTTT.

This chain joins TRBV5-1 and TRBJ1-4; no firm D call. This CDR3 is 14 amino acids long. V was trimmed by 0 bases and J by 6 bases, leaving 9 bases between them. Germline values: CDR1 SGHRS, CDR2 YFSETQ. The CDR3 DNA reads as TGCGCCAGCAGCTTGGGACATAGAGATGAAAAACTGTTTTTT. This translates into CASSLGHRDEKLFF.

This clonotype was observed many times. The chain has TRBV5-6 and TRBJ1-1; D is perhaps TRBD1 (5 bases). Germline CDR1 is SGHDT and CDR2 is YYEEEE. The CDR3 is made up of 15 amino acids. Trimming removed 1 base at V and 3 bases at J, with 13 bases between. CDR3 in amino acids: CASSLTEGIYTEAFF. The CDR3 DNA follows: TGTGCCAGCAGCTTGACAGAGGGGATATACACTGAAGCTTTCTTT.

This clonotype showed up just a few times. The chain recombines TRBV12-3 or TRBV12-4 with TRBJ1-5; D possibly corresponds to TRBD1 (5 bases). The CDR3 consists of 13 residues. V dropped 3 bases and J dropped 6 bases, with 9 bases sitting between them. CDR3 DNA: TGTGCCAGCAGTTTGAGGGACTTTCAGCCCCAGCATTTT. It is translated as CASSLRDFQPQHF.

This clonotype occurred many times. This chain links TRBV20-1 with TRBJ2-6; 9 bases match TRBD2. CDR3 length equals 16 residues. Germline CDR1 DFQATT, CDR2 SNEGSKA (reference sequence). J gave up 2 bases and V 4 bases, and 6 bases lay outside the gene matches. CDR3 coding DNA: TGCAGTGCTACCGTAGCGGGGGTAACTGGGGCCAACGTCCTGACTTTC. This translates into CSATVAGVTGANVLTF.

This clonotype was counted at least ten times. J is TRBJ2-7 and V is TRBV4-2; D is ambiguous. CDR3 length equals 14 residues. Trimming removed 0 bases from V and 6 bases from J, with 12 bases in between. Germline V gene sequence: CDR1 LGHNA, CDR2 YNFKEQ. CDR3 DNA: TGTGCCAGCAGCCAAGAGTCTAGATCGGGCGAGCAGTACTTC. Translated, it gives CASSQESRSGEQYF.

The chain employs TRBV3-1 and TRBJ2-5; 9 bases map to TRBD2. The CDR3 sequence is 13 residues long. Germline CDR1 LGHDT, CDR2 YNNKEL (reference sequence). V lost 4 bases to trimming and J lost 3 bases; unmatched junction nucleotides: 0. CDR3 amino acids: CASSRLAEETQYF. The CDR3 DNA is TGTGCCAGCAGCCGACTAGCGGAAGAGACCCAGTACTTC.

This clonotype turned up a few times. The chain is built from TRBV11-2 and TRBJ1-5; TRBD1 is a possible D gene (5 bases). Trimming stripped 2 bases from V and 0 bases from J, with 8 bases between. Germline CDR1 reads SGHAT; CDR2 reads FQNNGV. This CDR3 contains 15 residues. The CDR3 spells CASSLTRASNQPQHF. CDR3 in DNA: TGTGCCAGCAGCTTAACCAGGGCTAGCAATCAGCCCCAGCATTTT. The whole variable domain, filled in from reference TRBV11-2 and TRBJ1-5, reads EAGVAQSPRYKIIEKRQSVAFWCNPISGHATLYWYQQILGQGPKLLIQFQNNGVVDDSQLPKDRFSAERLKGVDSTLKIQPAKLEDSAVYLCASSLTRASNQPQHFGDGTRLSIL.

In its sample, this clonotype was seen many times. The rearrangement uses TRBV4-2 and TRBJ2-7, with 9 bases fitting TRBD1. The V gene end was trimmed by 1 base and the J gene end by 7 bases; junction bases not matched to a gene: 8. Germline V gene lookup returns CDR1 LGHNA and CDR2 YNFKEQ. The CDR3 covers 15 residues. The CDR3 DNA is TGTGCCAGCAGCCAAGCTTGGGGACAGGGACCAGAGCAGTACTTC. It is translated as CASSQAWGQGPEQYF.

This clonotype has a count of ten or more. CDR3 bases: TGTGCCATCAGTGACAGGGTCGGCCAGCCCCAGCATTTT. The encoded protein is CAISDRVGQPQHF. This chain connects TRBV10-3 to TRBJ1-5; D possibly corresponds to TRBD1 (5 bases). The germline V gene has CDR1 ENHRY and CDR2 SYGVKD. The V and J ends lost 3 bases and 7 bases respectively, with 10 bases between them. This CDR3 is built from 13 residues.

The sample holds many counts of this clonotype. The chain recombines TRBV7-2 with TRBJ2-7; D not certain. V was shortened by 4 bases and J by 7 bases, with 20 bases between the two germline ends. Per the germline V gene, CDR1 is SGHTA and CDR2 is FQGNSA. This CDR3 spans 15 amino acids. DNA for the CDR3: TGTGCCAGCAGCTCCTCCGGTGCGGCCCCTGAGGAGCAGTACTTC. Translated: CASSSSGAAPEEQYF. The full variable domain, its missing parts supplied by reference TRBV7-2 and TRBJ2-7, is GAGVSQSPSNKVTEKGKDVELRCDPISGHTALYWYRQSLGQGLEFLIYFQGNSAPDKSGLPSDRFSAERTGGSVSTLTIQRTQQEDSAVYLCASSSSGAAPEEQYFGPGTRLTVT.

This clonotype occurred many times. The chain employs TRBV20-1 and TRBJ2-5; 9 bases line up with TRBD1. Germline CDR1 DFQATT, CDR2 SNEGSKA (reference sequence). The CDR3 covers 15 residues. V shed 7 bases and J 4 bases; nucleotides not matched to a gene: 13. DNA of the CDR3: TGCAGTGTTGCGGGACAGGGAGGACGGGTAGAGACCCAGTACTTC. Translated, it gives CSVAGQGGRVETQYF.

This clonotype was recorded many times. This rearrangement joins TRBV6-5 to TRBJ2-7; 11 positions agree with TRBD2. V was pared by 6 bases and J by 3 bases, with 7 bases of the junction left unmatched. CDR1 MNHEY and CDR2 SVGAGI come from the germline V gene. This CDR3 contains 15 residues. This CDR3 reads CASRYVAGGLYEQYF. The CDR3 coding sequence is TGTGCCAGCAGATACGTAGCGGGGGGGCTCTACGAGCAGTACTTC.

This clonotype has a handful of counts. Possible read error: a much larger clone is one base away. The chain carries TRBV5-1 and TRBJ2-2; possibly TRBD1 for D (5 bases). The CDR3 loop spans 12 amino acids. V was clipped by 6 bases and J by 9 bases, with 12 bases between them. Looked up from germline, CDR1 is SGHRS and CDR2 is YFSETQ. The CDR3 DNA reads as TGCGCCAGCACATCAGGGCCCTGGGAGCTGTTTTTT. Translation gives CASTSGPWELFF.

This clonotype was recorded many times. The chain recombines TRBV29-1 with TRBJ1-1, with D possibly matching TRBD1 (5 bases). This CDR3 spans 14 amino acids. Germline CDR1 SQVTM, CDR2 ANQGSEA. Trimming pared 4 bases from V and 2 bases from J, leaving 14 bases between. The DNA for the CDR3 is TGCAGCGTTGGGGGGGAGACACCAAACACTGAAGCTTTCTTT. This gives the protein CSVGGETPNTEAFF.

This clonotype appeared many times. The chain couples TRBV5-1 to TRBJ2-1; D might be TRBD1 or TRBD2, each matching 5 bases. The ends were cut back, 9 bases at V and 6 bases at J, with 22 bases in the middle. The CDR3 spans 15 residues. Germline lookup yields CDR1 SGHRS and CDR2 YFSETQ. The CDR3 region has the DNA TGCGCCACCAGGACTGGGACGAACGGCCCCAATGAGCAGTTCTTC. Translated, it gives CATRTGTNGPNEQFF.

This clonotype was counted many times. The CDR3 region is CSLTRDPPDTQYF. The CDR3 coding sequence is TGCAGCCTCACCCGGGACCCCCCAGATACGCAGTATTTT. The rearrangement links TRBV29-1 to TRBJ2-3; D tentatively fits TRBD1 or TRBD2 (5 bases each). Germline CDR1 reads SQVTM; CDR2 reads ANQGSEA. V lost 8 bases and J 4 bases, leaving 16 bases between the germline ends. The CDR3 is 13 residues long.

This clonotype was seen many times. The V gene is TRBV4-1, the J gene TRBJ2-1; TRBD2 matches 12 bases. This CDR3 spans 15 amino acids. J was trimmed by 8 bases and V by 2 bases; bases with no gene match: 4. Germline values: CDR1 MGHRA, CDR2 YSYEKL. The CDR3 loop reads CASSQPGLAGHEQFF. The CDR3 DNA reads as TGCGCCAGCAGCCAACCGGGACTAGCGGGTCATGAGCAGTTCTTC.

This clonotype was found many times. The chain is built from TRBV5-1 and TRBJ1-1; maybe TRBD1 (6 bases). Between the trimmed V and J ends, which lost 6 bases and 3 bases, there was a span of 15 bases. This CDR3 region has 14 residues. The germline V gene encodes CDR1 SGHRS and CDR2 YFSETQ. The CDR3 loop reads CASNPGHRDTEAFF. The CDR3 nucleotides are TGCGCCAGCAACCCGGGACACCGGGACACTGAAGCTTTCTTT.

This clonotype has a count of ten or more. The chain carries TRBV29-1 and TRBJ2-1; 8 bases align to TRBD2. This CDR3 is built from 14 residues. The V segment lost 6 bases and the J segment 3 bases; nucleotides outside the gene matches: 7. Germline values: CDR1 SQVTM, CDR2 ANQGSEA. CDR3 protein: CSVQAGGHYNEQFF. CDR3 DNA sequence: TGCAGCGTCCAGGCGGGGGGTCACTACAATGAGCAGTTCTTC.

This clonotype was counted many times. The J gene is TRBJ2-5, the V gene TRBV2; 15 bases fit TRBD2. The CDR3 length is 17 residues. In germline, CDR1 is SNHLY, CDR2 FYNNEI. With V trimmed by 6 bases and J by 1 base, 6 bases remained unmatched. CDR3 amino acids: CASSPGTSGGPQETQYF. The DNA of the CDR3 is TGTGCCAGCAGCCCCGGGACTAGCGGGGGGCCCCAAGAGACCCAGTACTTC.

This clonotype was detected ten times or more. This rearrangement joins TRBV2 to TRBJ2-7, with TRBD1 as a possible D gene (6 bases). V gave up 4 bases and J gave up 5 bases, with 12 bases separating them. The V gene's germline CDR1 is SNHLY and CDR2 FYNNEI. The CDR3 runs 13 residues. The CDR3 reads CASSAHRDDEQYF. DNA of the CDR3: TGTGCCAGCAGTGCCCACAGGGATGACGAGCAGTACTTC.

In its sample, this clonotype was seen many times. The chain carries TRBV12-5 and TRBJ1-1; D is uncertain. Deletions cut 3 bases from V and 5 bases from J, with 1 base between. CDR1 and CDR2 from the germline V gene are LGHNT and FRNRAP. This CDR3 is 10 amino acids long. Here the CDR3 reads CASGFTEAFF. In DNA, the CDR3 is TGTGCTAGTGGTTTTACTGAAGCTTTCTTT. The full variable domain, its missing parts supplied by reference TRBV12-5 and TRBJ1-1, is DARVTQTPRHKVTEMGQEVTMRCQPILGHNTVFWYRQTMMQGLELLAYFRNRAPLDDSGMPKDRFSAEMPDATLATLKIQPSEPRDSAVYFCASGFTEAFFGQGTRLTVV.

The chain joins TRBV5-1 to TRBJ2-2; no clear D. CDR1 is SGHRS, CDR2 YFSETQ, per germline. The V gene lost 4 bases and the J gene lost 0 bases, with 19 bases spanning the gap. There are 18 residues in the CDR3. Here the CDR3 DNA reads TGCGCCAGCAGCCCCCTGGGGATGCACTTCGCGAACACCGGGGAGCTGTTTTTT. This gives the protein CASSPLGMHFANTGELFF.